This T cell receptor beta chain is drawn from a study of blood T cell repertoires in COVID-19. As for the study in general: Whether acute or convalescent, the COVID-19 samples came from the United States, Italy and Spain. The analysed material was cDNA or gDNA that came from T cells, B-cell-depleted T cells, or PBMCs.

Trimming stripped 6 bases from V and 1 base from J, with 12 bases between. This CDR3 is 14 amino acids long. Germline CDR1 reads MNHEY; CDR2 reads SVGAGI. Patients of the Seattle cohort, enrolled during active infection, were followed longitudinally. Per the study methods: Cell counts per sample came from amplifying reference gene primers. The data were produced by immunoSEQ multiplex PCR, yet TCRdb's version contains in-frame clones alone and is incomplete. From that table come the V and J calls and clone size; the DNA was used to work out D and trimming. The sample has roughly 200,000 clones; around 85% are singletons.

The chain combines TRBV6-5 with TRBJ1-1; D possibly corresponds to TRBD1 (6 bases). The clonotype comes from a person aged 70 to 85 with COVID-19, enrolled during active disease. The specimen sequenced was peripheral blood. CDR3 sequence reads: CASRPTGANTEAFF. The CDR3, as DNA: TGTGCCAGCAGACCGACAGGAGCGAACACTGAAGCTTTCTTT.